This TCR beta chain was identified in a study of blood T cell repertoires in COVID-19. Across the study: Material from acute and convalescent COVID-19 was sourced from the United States, Italy and Spain. From T cells, B-cell-depleted T cells, or PBMCs came the material, which was cDNA or gDNA.

Study processing details: Using reference gene primer amplification, nucleated cell counts were estimated. Sequenced by immunoSEQ multiplex PCR; TCRdb stores in-frame clones only, minus some. V and J calls and clone size are as listed in that table; D and trimming were resolved from the DNA. This sample has a few hundred thousand clones, with around 90% found just once. V lost 7 bases and J 8 bases, leaving 18 bases between the germline ends. The germline CDR1 and CDR2 sequences are SGDLS and YYNGEE. CDR3 length: 14 residues. The J gene is TRBJ1-4, the V gene TRBV9, with D uncertain. Sequencing was done on a sample of peripheral blood. The origin of this receptor is a young man with active or convalescent COVID-19. The CDR3 sequence: CASSIRGEGEKLFF. In nucleotides, the CDR3 is TGTGCCAGCTCCATAAGAGGCGAGGGCGAAAAACTGTTTTTT.